A selection of T cell receptor beta chains follows, all from one sample in a study of cytomegalovirus exposure and HLA in healthy donors. Clones were read by immunoSEQ multiplex PCR, and TCRdb kept only the in-frame ones, dropping some. This table holds approximately 130,000 clones, roughly 88% found once. The source material was PBMCs. These receptors were collected from a man between 50 and 59 years old in good health and CMV-seronegative. The CDR3 runs from the conserved cysteine through the conserved F or W. A D gene is named only where the DNA matches it firmly. Size tells how often a clone was seen (once, few, many) or the class of an expanded clone, and some rows leave it out.

TRBV6-6	TRBJ1-5	.	.	TGTGCCAGCACCCTACAGGCCGAAAATCAGCCCCAGCATTTT	CASTLQAENQPQHF
TRBV23-1	TRBJ2-7	TRBD1	few	TGCGCCAGCAGTCATCTTCGACGCGGCGGACAGGGAGCCTACGAGCAGTACTTC	CASSHLRRGGQGAYEQYF
TRBV18	TRBJ1-3	TRBD1	.	TGTGCCAGCTCACCCGTCCCGGGACAGGGAAACACCATATATTTT	CASSPVPGQGNTIYF
TRBV5-1	TRBJ2-5	TRBD2	few	TGCGCCAGCAGCTCCCCGGGCGGGGGGGCAAAAGAGACCCAGTACTTC	CASSSPGGGAKETQYF
TRBV7-3	TRBJ2-3	TRBD1	.	TGTGCCAGCAGCCCCGGACAGGGTGGTAGCACAGATACGCAGTATTTT	CASSPGQGGSTDTQYF
TRBV12-5	TRBJ2-1	.	.	TGTGCTAGTGGTTCGCCCTCCCCAACAGGATACAATGAGCAGTTCTTC	CASGSPSPTGYNEQFF
TRBV7-2	TRBJ2-7	.	few	TGTGCCAGCAGCCGCGGGGTGCGCTACGAGCAGTACTTC	CASSRGVRYEQYF
TRBV7-2	TRBJ1-2	.	.	TGTGCCAGCAGCCTGTTAAGGGGGGGTGGCTACACCTTC	CASSLLRGGGYTF
TRBV19	TRBJ1-1	.	.	TGTGCCAGTAGTGAGACTGGGGCTGTCACTGAAGCTTTCTTT	CASSETGAVTEAFF
TRBV5-1	TRBJ1-2	.	.	TGCGCCAGCAGCTTGGAACAGGGTTATGGCTACACCTTC	CASSLEQGYGYTF
TRBV2	TRBJ2-7	TRBD2	few	TGTGCCAGCAGCACTCTAGCGGACGAGCAGTACTTC	CASSTLADEQYF
TRBV5-1	TRBJ2-1	.	.	TGCGCCAGCAGCACTGGGGGGACGCTTAACAATGAGCAGTTCTTC	CASSTGGTLNNEQFF
TRBV11-1	TRBJ1-6	.	.	TGTGCCAGCAGCATCAGACAGAATAATTCACCCCTCCACTTT	CASSIRQNNSPLHF
TRBV30	TRBJ2-5	.	.	TGTGCCTGGAGTGTACAAGCCGGGGAGACCCAGTACTTC	CAWSVQAGETQYF
TRBV5-6	TRBJ2-3	.	once	TGTGCCAGCAGCCCGACTGGAGTAGATACGCAGTATTTT	CASSPTGVDTQYF
TRBV2	TRBJ2-7	.	.	TGTGCCAGCAGTGGACAGGCCCCCTACGAGCAGTACTTC	CASSGQAPYEQYF
TRBV30	TRBJ2-5	TRBD2	.	TGTGCCTGGAGTGTAGCGGGGCAAGAGACCCAGTACTTC	CAWSVAGQETQYF
TRBV27	TRBJ1-1	.	.	TGTGCCAGCGGGACTAGACAGAACACTGAAGCTTTCTTT	CASGTRQNTEAFF
TRBV2	TRBJ2-2	TRBD2	.	TGTGCCAGCAAATCGAGCGGGGGCGGAACCGGGGAGCTGTTTTTT	CASKSSGGGTGELFF
TRBV6-5	TRBJ1-4	TRBD1	.	TGTGCCAGGAAGGGACAGGGAAGGCAGAAACTGTTTTTT	CARKGQGRQKLFF
TRBV7-8	TRBJ1-1	.	.	TGTGCCAGCAGCTTAGGCCGACAGCACATGAACACTGAAGCTTTCTTT	CASSLGRQHMNTEAFF
TRBV9	TRBJ1-2	.	.	TGTGCCAGCAGCAGGGGCGGGGAGGCCCTCATCGGGAACTATGGCTACACCTTC	CASSRGGEALIGNYGYTF
TRBV5-1	TRBJ1-1	.	.	TGCGCCAGCAGCTTGCTGCACGGTCTCTTGAACACTGAAGCTTTCTTT	CASSLLHGLLNTEAFF
TRBV30	TRBJ1-4	.	.	TGTGCCTGGATGGGGGGGGGTGAAAAACTGTTTTTT	CAWMGGGEKLFF
TRBV4-3	TRBJ1-2	TRBD1	.	TGCGCCAGCAGCCAACCCGGACAGGGGGCGGATGGCTACACCTTC	CASSQPGQGADGYTF
TRBV7-9	TRBJ1-1	TRBD1	few	TGTGCCAGCACCTCACAGGGGGACACTGAAGCTTTCTTT	CASTSQGDTEAFF
TRBV5-6	TRBJ2-5	.	.	TGTGCCAGCAGCTTCGGGACTCAGGAGACCCAGTACTTC	CASSFGTQETQYF
TRBV9	TRBJ2-5	TRBD2	.	TGTGCCAGCAGTGGTAGCGGGGACGGAGAGACCCAGTACTTC	CASSGSGDGETQYF
TRBV18	TRBJ2-5	TRBD1	.	TGTGCCAGCTCTCCCGGGACAGGGTTGGCAGAGACCCAGTACTTC	CASSPGTGLAETQYF
TRBV30	TRBJ1-6	TRBD1	.	TGTGCCTGGAGTGTGGGACAGAATACACCCCTCCACTTT	CAWSVGQNTPLHF
TRBV6-1	TRBJ1-5	TRBD1	once	TGTGCCAGCAGTGATGACTCCGGGACAGGCTTACAGCCCCAGCATTTT	CASSDDSGTGLQPQHF
TRBV27	TRBJ2-7	TRBD1	.	TGTGCCAGCAGACTCGGACAGGGAGGAATGGAGCAGTACTTC	CASRLGQGGMEQYF
TRBV7-8	TRBJ2-3	.	.	TGTGCCAGCAGCCTCGGGGGCACAGATACGCAGTATTTT	CASSLGGTDTQYF
TRBV19	TRBJ1-1	.	once	TGTGCCAGTAGGGCGGTGAACACTGAAGCTTTCTTT	CASRAVNTEAFF
TRBV14	TRBJ1-5	.	.	TGTGCCAGCAGCCAAGATCGAGGCAATCAGCCCCAGCATTTT	CASSQDRGNQPQHF
TRBV2	TRBJ1-1	.	.	TGTGCCAGCAGTGAGGGGCAGGCCACTGAAGCTTTCTTT	CASSEGQATEAFF
TRBV2	TRBJ2-2	.	.	TGTGCCAGCAGTGAAGCTCCCCTATCGGGGGAGCTGTTTTTT	CASSEAPLSGELFF
TRBV30	TRBJ2-1	.	.	TGTGCCTGGAGTAGGGAGGTCAATGAGCAGTTCTTC	CAWSREVNEQFF
TRBV6-1	TRBJ2-7	TRBD1	.	TGTGCCAGCAGTGAGCCCGGCCAGGGGGCATTGAACGAGCAGTACTTC	CASSEPGQGALNEQYF
TRBV5-4	TRBJ2-5	.	few	TGTGCCAGCAGCTCCCCCTTGGGGAGCCAAGAGACCCAGTACTTC	CASSSPLGSQETQYF
TRBV7-6	TRBJ2-7	TRBD1	once	TGTGCCAGCAGCTTAGGACAGGGAACCCCCCGCGAGCAGTACTTC	CASSLGQGTPREQYF
TRBV7-8	TRBJ2-5	.	.	TGTGCCAGCAGCAAGAGGGATGGGACCCAGTACTTC	CASSKRDGTQYF
TRBV4-2	TRBJ2-3	TRBD2	once	TGTGCCAGCAGCCCCCGGGACGGGGGGGCAACGCAGTATTTT	CASSPRDGGATQYF
TRBV27	TRBJ2-7	TRBD1	.	TGTGCCAGCAGTTTATCCGGGACAGGGGCCTACGAGCAGTACTTC	CASSLSGTGAYEQYF
TRBV9	TRBJ2-5	.	.	TGTGCCAGCAGCGTAGACAGTCGAGAGACCCAGTACTTC	CASSVDSRETQYF
TRBV4-3	TRBJ1-2	.	.	TGCGCCAGCAGCCAAGACAGGGGAGCTAACTATGGCTACACCTTC	CASSQDRGANYGYTF
TRBV7-2	TRBJ2-3	TRBD2	once	TGTGCCAGCAGTACTAGCGGCGACCCTTATTATACGCAGTATTTT	CASSTSGDPYYTQYF
TRBV6-5	TRBJ2-5	.	once	TGTGCCAGCAGTTACGGGCAGCAAGAGACCCAGTACTTC	CASSYGQQETQYF
TRBV2	TRBJ1-2	.	.	TGTGGCAGCAAGAACCAGGGTACTAACTATGGCTACACCTTC	CGSKNQGTNYGYTF
TRBV11-2	TRBJ2-7	.	few	TGTGCCAGCAGATTCGGAAGCGAGCAGTACTTC	CASRFGSEQYF
TRBV6-6	TRBJ2-7	.	.	TGTGCCAGCAGTCAGTCAGGGATTGCCTACGAGCAGTACTTC	CASSQSGIAYEQYF